The 26 T cell receptor beta chains given below trace back to one sample, sequenced in a study of CD8 T cells in Susac syndrome. An amount of RNA that ranged from 0.5 to 1 ug was reverse transcribed with random hexamers. TCRdb re-called the immunoSEQ multiplex PCR reads through MiXCR, storing one row per CDR3 protein. The profile shows some 190,000 distinct CDR3 sequences, over 85% of them singletons. Sequenced: CD4+ T cells from PBMCs. Every receptor here comes from a human donor in good health.

The chain uses TRBV9 and TRBJ2-1; TRBD2 is a possible D gene (6 bases). Looked up from germline, CDR1 is SGDLS and CDR2 is YYNGEE. Trimming left V 0 bases short and J 8 bases short, with 18 bases between. The CDR3 length is 16 residues. This chain's CDR3 is CASSVATSGPGDEQFF. The CDR3 DNA reads TGTGCCAGCAGCGTAGCTACGAGCGGCCCGGGGGATGAGCAGTTCTTC.

Only a few counts were recorded for this clonotype. The CDR3 loop reads CASSTRGGEQFF. As DNA, the CDR3 is TGTGCCAGTAGTACTCGGGGTGGTGAGCAGTTCTTC. V usage is TRBV19 and J usage is TRBJ2-1; maybe TRBD2 (5 bases). With 4 bases removed from V and 9 bases from J, the gap between germline ends came to 10 bases. The germline V gene encodes CDR1 LNHDA and CDR2 SQIVND (reference sequence). The CDR3 length is 12 residues.

The chain uses TRBV20-1 and TRBJ2-5, with TRBD1 identical over 8 bases. This CDR3 region has 15 residues. Per germline, CDR1 DFQATT and CDR2 SNEGSKA (reference sequence). The ends lost 0 bases at V and 5 bases at J; junction bases unmatched: 8. CDR3 nucleotide sequence: TGCAGTGCTAGAGATCCCAGGGGGCTTACGGAGACCCAGTACTTC. This encodes CSARDPRGLTETQYF.

V and J are TRBV20-1 and TRBJ2-5, with TRBD2 matching over 13 bases. V dropped 3 bases and J dropped 4; count of bases not matched to a gene: 11. The CDR3 sequence is 17 residues long. Germline V CDR1 and CDR2: DFQATT, SNEGSKA (reference sequence). The CDR3 nucleotides are TGCAGTGCTAGGGCCTCGGGACTAGCGGGAATTTTAGAGACCCAGTACTTC. This encodes CSARASGLAGILETQYF.

V is TRBV14 and J is TRBJ2-3; D call uncertain. The germline CDR1 and CDR2 sequences are SGHDN and FVKESK. The CDR3 has 13 amino acids. V was trimmed by 0 bases and J by 1 base, leaving 2 bases between them. The CDR3 here is CASSQDGTDTQYF. The CDR3 DNA follows: TGTGCCAGCAGCCAAGACGGCACAGATACGCAGTATTTT.

V is TRBV30 and J is TRBJ1-5; 8 bases are shared with TRBD1. The trim removed 8 bases at V and 5 bases at J, leaving 5 bases unmatched. Germline lookup yields CDR1 GTSNPN and CDR2 SVGIG (reference sequence). This CDR3 spans 12 amino acids. DNA for the CDR3: TGTGCCAGTAAACAGGGGGATCAGCCCCAGCATTTT. This sequence encodes CASKQGDQPQHF.

The chain uses TRBV11-2 and TRBJ2-5; 7 bases fit TRBD2. The CDR3 loop spans 15 amino acids. Trimming took 7 bases from V and 2 from J; bases not matched to a gene: 10. The germline V gene encodes CDR1 SGHAT and CDR2 FQNNGV. The CDR3 DNA sequence: TGTGCCAGCACCAGGACCAGCGGGACTCAAGAGACCCAGTACTTC. Amino acids: CASTRTSGTQETQYF.

The V call is TRBV12-3 or TRBV12-4, the J call TRBJ2-1; the match to TRBD2 covers 10 bases. CDR3 length: 14 amino acids. The junction had 3 bases not matched to a gene; V was cut back by 3 bases and J by 7 bases. CDR3 region: CASSFSSGGNEQFF. In nucleotides, the CDR3 is TGTGCCAGCAGTTTTTCTAGCGGGGGTAATGAGCAGTTCTTC.

The chain links TRBV7-2 to TRBJ2-3; D is ambiguous. V lost 4 bases, J lost 7 bases, and 9 bases lay in between. The CDR3 spans 12 residues. The V gene's germline CDR1 is SGHTA and CDR2 FQGNSA. The DNA for the CDR3 is TGTGCCAGCAGCTGGATAGGGAATACGCAGTATTTT. Its translation is CASSWIGNTQYF. Using reference TRBV7-2 and TRBJ2-3 for the parts outside the CDR3, the full variable domain is GAGVSQSPSNKVTEKGKDVELRCDPISGHTALYWYRQSLGQGLEFLIYFQGNSAPDKSGLPSDRFSAERTGGSVSTLTIQRTQQEDSAVYLCASSWIGNTQYFGPGTRLTVL.

The chain carries TRBV4-3 and TRBJ2-5, with 8 positions matching TRBD2. Unmatched junction bases numbered 8, after V lost 1 base and J lost 4 bases. Germline CDR1 is LGHNA and CDR2 is YSLEER. The CDR3 covers 16 residues. CDR3 bases: TGCGCCAGCAGCCAAGTGCCGGGAGGGCCGGGAGAGACCCAGTACTTC. It yields the protein CASSQVPGGPGETQYF.

This clonotype was observed a handful of times. Here the CDR3 DNA reads TGTGCCAGTAGTCCGCAGACAGGGGATACGCAGTATTTT. Translating it yields CASSPQTGDTQYF. The V gene is TRBV19, the J gene TRBJ2-3; 7 bases are shared with TRBD1. There are 13 residues in the CDR3. Germline CDR1 and CDR2: LNHDA and SQIVND (reference sequence). V lost 5 bases and J lost 6; bases outside the gene matches: 5.

CDR3 nucleotides: TGTGCCAGCAGTCTCGGGACGGCTAGCACAGATACGCAGTATTTT. Translated, it gives CASSLGTASTDTQYF. The chain carries TRBV28 and TRBJ2-3; D possibly uses TRBD1 or TRBD2 (5 bases each). Trimming left V 5 bases short and J 0 bases short, with 12 bases between. The CDR3 loop spans 15 amino acids. Germline V gene lookup returns CDR1 MDHEN and CDR2 SYDVKM.

The chain combines TRBV15 with TRBJ2-1, with 9 nucleotides matching TRBD1. Trimming removed 5 bases from V and 2 bases from J; junction bases left unmatched: 4. The length of the CDR3 is 15 residues. The germline V gene has CDR1 LNHNV and CDR2 YYDKDF (reference sequence). The CDR3 DNA sequence: TGTGCCACCAGCTTGCGGGACAGGGCCTACAATGAGCAGTTCTTC. The encoded protein is CATSLRDRAYNEQFF.

The chain joins TRBV30 to TRBJ1-1; D unclear. Trimming took off 2 bases at V and 2 bases at J, with 9 bases between the two ends. This CDR3 spans 13 amino acids. Germline CDR1 reads GTSNPN; CDR2 reads SVGIG (reference sequence). CDR3 protein: CAWSNRVNTEAFF. CDR3 in DNA: TGTGCCTGGAGTAACAGAGTTAACACTGAAGCTTTCTTT.

The table lists this clonotype with a count of one. This chain uses TRBV29-1 with TRBJ1-2, with TRBD1 identical over 9 bases. CDR3 length: 14 residues. With 2 bases clipped from V and 8 bases from J, the junction kept 9 bases outside the gene matches. Germline assignment: CDR1 SQVTM and CDR2 ANQGSEA. CDR3 DNA sequence: TGCAGCGTTGAACCGGACAGGGGAGTTGGCGGCTACACCTTC. Translating gives CSVEPDRGVGGYTF.

This clonotype was seen just once. This chain joins TRBV25-1 and TRBJ1-5; tentative D call: TRBD1 (6 bases). CDR1 and CDR2 (germline): MGHDK, SYGVNS. This CDR3 has 18 residues. V lost 8 bases and J 3 bases, leaving 26 bases between the germline ends. The DNA of the CDR3 is TGTGCCAGCCAAGGATCGGGGGGGGCAAGACAGAACAATCAGCCCCAGCATTTT. It specifies CASQGSGGARQNNQPQHF. Combining the CDR3 with reference TRBV25-1 and TRBJ1-5 gives the whole variable domain EADIYQTPRYLVIGTGKKITLECSQTMGHDKMYWYQQDPGMELHLIHYSYGVNSTEKGDLSSESTVSRIRTEHFPLTLESARPSHTSQYLCASQGSGGARQNNQPQHFGDGTRLSIL.

The rearrangement uses TRBV7-9 and TRBJ2-2; no clear D gene. CDR1 is SEHNR, CDR2 FQNEAQ, per germline (reference sequence). V was trimmed by 2 bases and J by 7 bases, leaving 11 bases between them. The CDR3 has 14 residues. This chain's CDR3 is CASSLKSVGGELFF. Here the CDR3 DNA reads TGTGCCAGCAGCTTAAAAAGCGTGGGCGGGGAGCTGTTTTTT.

This clonotype was observed a few times. The J gene is TRBJ2-6, the V gene TRBV5-6, with D uncertain. From germline, CDR1 is SGHDT and CDR2 YYEEEE. Trimming removed 0 bases at V and 0 bases at J, with 7 bases between. The CDR3 totals 16 residues. The CDR3 is CASSLESISGANVLTF. Here the CDR3 DNA reads TGTGCCAGCAGCTTGGAAAGCATCTCTGGGGCCAACGTCCTGACTTTC.

In its sample, this clonotype was seen once. The chain carries TRBV11-2 and TRBJ2-7, with TRBD1 as a possible D gene (6 bases). With 5 bases removed from V and 3 bases from J, the gap between germline ends came to 17 bases. Germline CDR1 is SGHAT and CDR2 is FQNNGV. The CDR3 spans 15 residues. The DNA of the CDR3 is TGTGCCAGCAGCCCAAGGGACAAGGGTCGCTACGAGCAGTACTTC. Its protein product is CASSPRDKGRYEQYF.

The rearrangement joins TRBV30 to TRBJ2-6, with D maybe TRBD2 (6 bases). Trimming cost V 0 bases and J 2 bases, with 8 bases left between them. This CDR3 contains 15 residues. From germline, CDR1 is GTSNPN and CDR2 SVGIG (reference sequence). The CDR3 region has the DNA TGTGCCTGGAGTGTAGGGAGGACTGGGGCCAACGTCCTGACTTTC. Its translation is CAWSVGRTGANVLTF.

This chain links TRBV20-1 with TRBJ2-3; D remains ambiguous. Germline V lookup: CDR1 DFQATT, CDR2 SNEGSKA (reference sequence). V lost 4 bases and J 1 base, leaving 9 bases between the germline ends. The CDR3 is 13 residues long. In DNA form, the CDR3 reads TGCAGTGCTAATTCTGGCGGCACAGATACGCAGTATTTT. Translated: CSANSGGTDTQYF.

This sequence joins TRBV7-2 and TRBJ2-5; 7 nucleotides line up with TRBD1. Unmatched junction bases numbered 9, after V lost 4 bases and J lost 4 bases. The CDR3 is made up of 15 amino acids. Germline CDR1 is SGHTA and CDR2 is FQGNSA. The CDR3 coding sequence is TGTGCCAGCAGCTCCACAGGGGTTGGGAGAGAGACCCAGTACTTC. Translated: CASSSTGVGRETQYF.

The genes are TRBV7-9 and TRBJ2-7, with D uncertain. The CDR3 has 13 residues. The V end lost 5 bases, the J end lost 0 bases, and 8 bases lay between the germline ends. Germline V gene sequence: CDR1 SEHNR, CDR2 FQNEAQ (reference sequence). The DNA of the CDR3 is TGTGCCAGCAGCCATACTGTCTCCTACGAGCAGTACTTC. Encoded protein: CASSHTVSYEQYF.

The rearrangement uses TRBV28 and TRBJ2-3; no clear D. The germline V gene has CDR1 MDHEN and CDR2 SYDVKM. Trimming took off 8 bases at V and 4 bases at J, with 22 bases between the two ends. The CDR3 is made up of 16 amino acids. The CDR3 nucleotides are TGTGCCAGCGGATTAGGGCTCCTAGAAGGCGCAGATACGCAGTATTTT. Amino acids: CASGLGLLEGADTQYF.

The chain joins TRBV15 to TRBJ2-3; 9 bases are shared with TRBD2. CDR1 and CDR2 (germline): LNHNV, YYDKDF (reference sequence). Trimming removed 8 bases from V and 5 bases from J; junction bases left unmatched: 8. This CDR3 region has 14 residues. DNA for the CDR3: TGTGCCACCCGGCTAGCGGGATCGGTAGATACGCAGTATTTT. Translated: CATRLAGSVDTQYF.

This clonotype appeared a few times. This chain uses TRBV27 with TRBJ2-1; TRBD2 aligns across 12 bases. Trimming took 5 bases from V and 6 from J; bases not matched to a gene: 8. The CDR3 sequence is 16 residues long. CDR1 MNHEY and CDR2 SMNVEV come from the germline V gene (reference sequence). CDR3 residues: CASSTEGLAGINEQFF. CDR3 DNA sequence: TGTGCCAGCAGTACGGAGGGACTAGCGGGTATCAATGAGCAGTTCTTC.